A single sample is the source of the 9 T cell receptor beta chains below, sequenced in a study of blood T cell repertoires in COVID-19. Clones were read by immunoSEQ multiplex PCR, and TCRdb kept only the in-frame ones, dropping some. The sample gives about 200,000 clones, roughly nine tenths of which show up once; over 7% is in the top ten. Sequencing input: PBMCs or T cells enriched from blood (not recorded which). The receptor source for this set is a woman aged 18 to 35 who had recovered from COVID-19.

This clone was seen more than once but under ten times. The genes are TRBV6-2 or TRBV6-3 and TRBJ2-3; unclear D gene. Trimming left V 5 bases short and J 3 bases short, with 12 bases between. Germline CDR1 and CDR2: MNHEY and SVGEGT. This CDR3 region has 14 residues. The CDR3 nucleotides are TGTGCCAGCAGTCATCCTAGTGGGACAGATACGCAGTATTTT. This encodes CASSHPSGTDTQYF.

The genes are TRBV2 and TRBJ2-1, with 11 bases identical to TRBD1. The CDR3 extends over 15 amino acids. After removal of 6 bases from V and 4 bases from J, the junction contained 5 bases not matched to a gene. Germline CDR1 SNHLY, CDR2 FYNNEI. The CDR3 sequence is CASRARDRGYNEQFF. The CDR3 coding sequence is TGTGCCAGCAGGGCCCGGGACAGGGGGTACAATGAGCAGTTCTTC.

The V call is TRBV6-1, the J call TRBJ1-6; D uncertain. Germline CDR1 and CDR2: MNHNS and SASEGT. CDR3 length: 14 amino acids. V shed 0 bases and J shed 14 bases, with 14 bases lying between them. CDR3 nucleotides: TGTGCCAGCAGTGAAGCGATAGGGAGCGAATCCCTCCACTTT. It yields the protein CASSEAIGSESLHF.

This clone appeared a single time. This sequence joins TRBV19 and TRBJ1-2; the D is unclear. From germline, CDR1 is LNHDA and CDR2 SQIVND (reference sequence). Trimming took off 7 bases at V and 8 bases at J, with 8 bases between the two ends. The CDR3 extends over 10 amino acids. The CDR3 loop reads CASKGGGYTF. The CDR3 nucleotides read TGTGCCAGTAAAGGAGGGGGCTACACCTTC.

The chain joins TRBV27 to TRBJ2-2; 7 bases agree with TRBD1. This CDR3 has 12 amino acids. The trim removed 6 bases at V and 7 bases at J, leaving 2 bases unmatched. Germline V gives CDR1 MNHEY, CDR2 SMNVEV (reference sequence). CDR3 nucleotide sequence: TGTGCCAGCAGAAACAGGGGCGGGGAGCTGTTTTTT. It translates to CASRNRGGELFF.

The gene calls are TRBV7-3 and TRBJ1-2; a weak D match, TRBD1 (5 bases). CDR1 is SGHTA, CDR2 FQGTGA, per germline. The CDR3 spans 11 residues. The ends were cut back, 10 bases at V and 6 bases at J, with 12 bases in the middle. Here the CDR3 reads CATRERDGYTF. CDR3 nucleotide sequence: TGTGCCACCAGGGAGAGAGATGGCTACACCTTC. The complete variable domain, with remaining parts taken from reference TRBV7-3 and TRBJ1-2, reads GAGVSQTPSNKVTEKGKYVELRCDPISGHTALYWYRQSLGQGPEFLIYFQGTGAADDSGLPNDRFFAVRPEGSVSTLKIQRTERGDSAVYLCATRERDGYTFGSGTRLTVV.

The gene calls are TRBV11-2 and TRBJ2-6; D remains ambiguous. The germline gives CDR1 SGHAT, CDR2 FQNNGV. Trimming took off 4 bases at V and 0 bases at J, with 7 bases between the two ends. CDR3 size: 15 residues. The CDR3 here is CASSSQISGANVLTF. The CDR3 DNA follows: TGTGCCAGCAGCTCCCAGATCTCTGGGGCCAACGTCCTGACTTTC.

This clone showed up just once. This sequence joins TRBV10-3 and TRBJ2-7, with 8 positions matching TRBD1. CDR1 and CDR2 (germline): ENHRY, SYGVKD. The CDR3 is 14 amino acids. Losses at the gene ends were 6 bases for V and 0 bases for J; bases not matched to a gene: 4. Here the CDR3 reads CAISGQGSSYEQYF. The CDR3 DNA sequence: TGTGCCATCAGCGGACAGGGAAGCTCCTACGAGCAGTACTTC.

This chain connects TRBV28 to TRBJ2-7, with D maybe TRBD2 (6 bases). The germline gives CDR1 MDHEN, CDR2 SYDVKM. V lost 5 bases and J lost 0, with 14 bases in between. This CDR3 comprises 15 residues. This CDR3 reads CASSTTGTSSYEQYF. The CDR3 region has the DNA TGTGCCAGCAGTACTACCGGGACTTCCTCCTACGAGCAGTACTTC.